The 6 T cell receptor beta chains in this list originate from one sample, sequenced in a study of blood T cells in healthy people across ages. A second PCR of 7 to 11 cycles used a sample-barcoded 5' primer and a J-beta primer mix. TCRdb independently ran MiXCR on the 5' RACE reads; one entry per CDR3 protein. The sample carries 720,000 or so distinct CDR3 sequences, 40% to 50% recorded once. Sequenced: blood. The receptors derive from an elderly man in good health.

The J gene is TRBJ2-7, the V gene TRBV7-2, with a tentative D call TRBD2 (6 bases). This CDR3 spans 15 amino acids. Per the germline V gene, CDR1 is SGHTA and CDR2 is FQGNSA. Trimming stripped 0 bases from V and 5 bases from J, with 14 bases between. The CDR3 is CASSLAGLASDEQYF. CDR3 nucleotide sequence: TGTGCCAGCAGCTTAGCTGGTCTAGCGTCGGACGAGCAGTACTTC.

A few counts support this clonotype. V is TRBV7-9 and J is TRBJ2-3; D unresolved. There are 16 residues in the CDR3. Looked up from germline, CDR1 is SEHNR and CDR2 is FQNEAQ (reference sequence). Trimming removed 1 base from V and 0 bases from J, with 11 bases in between. The CDR3 sequence is CASSLVGWGSTDTQYF. Written as DNA, the CDR3 is TGTGCCAGCAGCTTAGTCGGCTGGGGTAGCACAGATACGCAGTATTTT.

The J gene is TRBJ2-7, the V gene TRBV7-2, with 8 bases that match TRBD1. The CDR3 spans 13 residues. CDR1 is SGHTA and CDR2 is FQGNSA in the germline V gene. The trim removed 5 bases at V and 6 bases at J, leaving 6 bases unmatched. The CDR3 nucleotides read TGTGCCAGCAGCCCCAGTGGACAGGGCGAGCAGTACTTC. It translates to CASSPSGQGEQYF.

This clonotype was seen a few times. The rearrangement uses TRBV20-1 and TRBJ2-7; either TRBD1 or TRBD2 may fit D (6 bases each). Germline V CDR1 and CDR2: DFQATT, SNEGSKA (reference sequence). Trimming took off 3 bases at V and 2 bases at J, with 14 bases between the two ends. CDR3 length: 14 amino acids. CDR3 nucleotide sequence: TGCAGTGCTAGGGAACCCGGGGGCGCCTACGAGCAGTACTTC. It translates to CSAREPGGAYEQYF.

The chain recombines TRBV20-1 with TRBJ2-7, with D hard to call. V lost 0 bases to trimming and J lost 0 bases, with 15 bases between them. In germline, CDR1 is DFQATT, CDR2 SNEGSKA (reference sequence). CDR3 size: 16 residues. The CDR3, as DNA: TGCAGTGCTAGAGATAGCAACGGGCAAGTCTCCTACGAGCAGTACTTC. This codes for CSARDSNGQVSYEQYF.

The chain links TRBV12-3 or TRBV12-4 to TRBJ1-5; TRBD1 is a possible D gene (5 bases). CDR3 length equals 15 residues. V was cut by 5 bases and J by 7 bases, with 18 bases left in between. The CDR3 here is CASSPRAREGQPQHF. The CDR3 coding sequence is TGTGCCAGCAGTCCACGAGCCAGGGAAGGGCAGCCCCAGCATTTT.